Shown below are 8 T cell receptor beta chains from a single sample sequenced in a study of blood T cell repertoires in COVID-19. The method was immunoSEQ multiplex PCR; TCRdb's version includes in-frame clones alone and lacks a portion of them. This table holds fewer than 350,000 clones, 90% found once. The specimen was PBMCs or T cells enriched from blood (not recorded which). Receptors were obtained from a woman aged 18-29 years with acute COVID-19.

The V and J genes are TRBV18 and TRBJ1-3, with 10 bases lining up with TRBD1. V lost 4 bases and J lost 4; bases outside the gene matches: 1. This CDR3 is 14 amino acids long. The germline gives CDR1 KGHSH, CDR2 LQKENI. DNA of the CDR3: TGTGCCAGCTCACGGGACAGGGGCGGAAACACCATATATTTT. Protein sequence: CASSRDRGGNTIYF.

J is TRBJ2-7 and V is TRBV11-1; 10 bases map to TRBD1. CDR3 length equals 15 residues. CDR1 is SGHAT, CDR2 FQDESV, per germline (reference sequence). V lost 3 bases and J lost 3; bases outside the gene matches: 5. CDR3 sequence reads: CASSFDGTGVYEQYF. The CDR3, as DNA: TGTGCCAGCAGCTTTGATGGGACAGGGGTCTACGAGCAGTACTTC.

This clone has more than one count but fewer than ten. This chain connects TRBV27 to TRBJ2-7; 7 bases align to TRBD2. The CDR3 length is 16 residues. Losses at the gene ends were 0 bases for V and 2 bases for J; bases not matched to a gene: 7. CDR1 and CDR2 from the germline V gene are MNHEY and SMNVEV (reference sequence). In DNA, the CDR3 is TGTGCCAGCAGTTTATCCGTAGCGGGCCTCCCCTACGAGCAGTACTTC. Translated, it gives CASSLSVAGLPYEQYF.

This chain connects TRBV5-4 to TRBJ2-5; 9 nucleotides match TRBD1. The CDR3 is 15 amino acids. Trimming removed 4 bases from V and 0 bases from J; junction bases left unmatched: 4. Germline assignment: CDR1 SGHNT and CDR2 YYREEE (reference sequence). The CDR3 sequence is CASSGGTGNQETQYF. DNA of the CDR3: TGTGCCAGCAGCGGGGGGACAGGGAACCAAGAGACCCAGTACTTC.

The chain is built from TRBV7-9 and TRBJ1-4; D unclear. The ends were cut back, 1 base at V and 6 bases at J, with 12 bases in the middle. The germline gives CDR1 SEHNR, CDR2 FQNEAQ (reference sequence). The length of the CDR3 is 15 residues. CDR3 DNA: TGTGCCAGCAGCTTAGTACAGCAACTAGATGAAAAACTGTTTTTT. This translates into CASSLVQQLDEKLFF.

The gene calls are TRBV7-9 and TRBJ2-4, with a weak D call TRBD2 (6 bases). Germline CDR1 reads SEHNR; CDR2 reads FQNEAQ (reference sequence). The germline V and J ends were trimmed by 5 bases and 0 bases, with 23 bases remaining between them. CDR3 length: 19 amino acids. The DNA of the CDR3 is TGTGCCAGCAGCGCCCGACTAGACCCGAAGGGCTTAGCCAAAAACATTCAGTACTTC. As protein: CASSARLDPKGLAKNIQYF.

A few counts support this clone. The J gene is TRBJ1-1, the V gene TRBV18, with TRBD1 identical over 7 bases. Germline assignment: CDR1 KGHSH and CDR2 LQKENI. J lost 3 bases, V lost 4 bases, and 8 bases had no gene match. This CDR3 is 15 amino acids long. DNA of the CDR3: TGTGCCAGCTCACGAGCCGGGACAGTAGACACTGAAGCTTTCTTT. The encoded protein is CASSRAGTVDTEAFF.

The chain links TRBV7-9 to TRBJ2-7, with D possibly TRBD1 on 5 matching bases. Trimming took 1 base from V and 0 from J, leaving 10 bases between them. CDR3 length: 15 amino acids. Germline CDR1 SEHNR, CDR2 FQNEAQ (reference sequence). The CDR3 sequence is CASSLVQGVSYEQYF. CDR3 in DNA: TGTGCCAGCAGCTTAGTACAAGGGGTCTCCTACGAGCAGTACTTC.